Presented here are 30 T cell receptor beta chains from one specimen sequenced in a study of blood T cells in healthy people across ages. A J-beta primer mix and a sample-barcoded 5' primer were used in a second PCR of roughly 6 to 12 cycles. TCRdb independently ran MiXCR on the 5' RACE reads; one entry per CDR3 protein. The sample has over 1,200,000 distinct CDR3 sequences, around 55% seen once. Sequenced material: blood. All receptors come from a man younger than 30 in good health.

To note about this clonotype: A read error may explain this, as a much larger clone is one base away. The V call is TRBV4-1, the J call TRBJ1-2; possible D gene TRBD1, 6 bases. The CDR3 contains 17 residues. V lost 3 bases and J lost 0, with 17 bases in between. Germline CDR1 is MGHRA and CDR2 is YSYEKL. The CDR3 sequence: CASSHWTVHRSNYGYTF. CDR3 nucleotide sequence: TGCGCCAGCAGCCACTGGACAGTTCACCGCTCTAACTATGGCTACACCTTC.

The chain uses TRBV11-2 and TRBJ2-7, with TRBD1 matching over 7 bases. CDR1 and CDR2 (germline): SGHAT, FQNNGV. This CDR3 spans 18 amino acids. Germline trimming cut 5 bases from V and 5 bases from J; bases unmatched to any gene: 21. This chain's CDR3 is CASSLLTLAPTGVNEQYF. DNA of the CDR3: TGTGCCAGCAGCCTCCTGACCTTAGCCCCAACAGGGGTAAACGAGCAGTACTTC.

The chain is built from TRBV2 and TRBJ2-1; D call uncertain. The CDR3 consists of 18 residues. Germline V CDR1 and CDR2: SNHLY, FYNNEI. Trimming took 4 bases from V and 0 from J, leaving 19 bases between them. For the CDR3, the DNA is TGTGCCAGCAGTGGTTTACTATTGCCAGAAAGCTCCTACAATGAGCAGTTCTTC. This translates into CASSGLLLPESSYNEQFF.

The rearrangement uses TRBV11-2 and TRBJ2-5; D possibly matches TRBD1 or TRBD2 (5 bases each). The CDR3 loop spans 14 amino acids. Germline values: CDR1 SGHAT, CDR2 FQNNGV. V was cut by 3 bases and J by 1 base, with 9 bases left in between. CDR3 nucleotides: TGTGCCAGCAGCTTTGCTGGGGGCCAAGAGACCCAGTACTTC. Amino acid sequence: CASSFAGGQETQYF.

V is TRBV7-6 and J is TRBJ2-7, with TRBD1 matching over 7 bases. The length of the CDR3 is 15 residues. With V trimmed by 4 bases and J by 4 bases, 10 bases remained unmatched. Germline V gives CDR1 SGHVS, CDR2 FNYEAQ. This CDR3 reads CASSSTGDGGYEQYF. The CDR3 DNA is TGTGCCAGCAGCTCCACAGGGGACGGCGGGTACGAGCAGTACTTC.

This clonotype has only a few counts. The CDR3 loop is CSATTSYEQYF. In nucleotides, the CDR3 is TGCAGTGCTACTACTAGTTACGAGCAGTACTTC. This chain links TRBV20-1 with TRBJ2-5; the D gene is possibly TRBD2 (5 bases). The end of the DNA is better explained by TRBJ2-7, so the J call may be wrong. This CDR3 spans 11 amino acids. Germline CDR1 DFQATT, CDR2 SNEGSKA (reference sequence).

The chain combines TRBV10-3 with TRBJ2-4; TRBD2 aligns across 8 bases. Judging by the DNA end, TRBJ2-7 fits better; the J call may be wrong. The CDR3 loop spans 15 amino acids. Germline-derived CDR1 and CDR2 are ENHRY and SYGVKD. The CDR3 nucleotides read TGTGCCATCAGTTTTAGCGGGACCTCCCTCTACGAGCAGTACTTC. It translates to CAISFSGTSLYEQYF.

This clonotype was detected a few times. The gene calls are TRBV27 and TRBJ1-2; D call uncertain. Germline CDR1 is MNHEY and CDR2 is SMNVEV (reference sequence). This CDR3 is built from 15 residues. The V end was cut by 3 bases, the J end by 4 bases, with 15 bases between. CDR3 DNA: TGTGCCAGCAGTTTTTCGTCAGACCCGTTCTATGGCTACACCTTC. Translated, it gives CASSFSSDPFYGYTF.

This clonotype was seen only a few times. The rearrangement links TRBV14 to TRBJ1-2, with a possible D match to TRBD1 (6 bases). The germline gives CDR1 SGHDN, CDR2 FVKESK. Trimming took off 1 base at V and 5 bases at J, with 17 bases between the two ends. There are 16 residues in the CDR3. The CDR3 DNA sequence: TGTGCCAGCAGCCAAGTTCCCCGGGACATACCATATGGCTACACCTTC. As protein: CASSQVPRDIPYGYTF.

J is TRBJ2-3 and V is TRBV13; a weak D match, TRBD1 (6 bases). Per the germline V gene, CDR1 is PRHDT and CDR2 is FYEKMQ (reference sequence). V shed 0 bases and J shed 5 bases, with 15 bases lying between them. There are 16 residues in the CDR3. CDR3 sequence (DNA): TGTGCCAGCAGCTTAGGTCGGCCAGGGGTTAAAGATACGCAGTATTTT. Its translation: CASSLGRPGVKDTQYF.

V and J are TRBV6-1 and TRBJ2-5, with a weak D call TRBD1 (6 bases). Per the germline V gene, CDR1 is MNHNS and CDR2 is SASEGT. V was pared by 6 bases and J by 3 bases, with 14 bases between. The CDR3 is made up of 14 amino acids. CDR3 nucleotide sequence: TGTGCCAGCAGGAGTGACAGGATCGAAGAGACCCAGTACTTC. This translates into CASRSDRIEETQYF.

The rearrangement joins TRBV7-2 to TRBJ1-5; D remains unclear. In germline, CDR1 is SGHTA, CDR2 FQGNSA. The CDR3 length is 13 residues. V dropped 1 base and J dropped 9 bases, with 10 bases sitting between them. CDR3 DNA sequence: TGTGCCAGCAGCTTAGGGGCGCTGAGGCCCCAGCATTTT. It yields the protein CASSLGALRPQHF.

The chain employs TRBV2 and TRBJ2-3; D assignment may be TRBD1 or TRBD2 (6 bases each). The ends were cut back, 8 bases at V and 5 bases at J, with 17 bases in the middle. CDR1 and CDR2 (germline): SNHLY, FYNNEI. This CDR3 is 14 amino acids long. The CDR3: CASAQDGGGDTQYF. CDR3 nucleotide sequence: TGTGCCAGCGCCCAGGACGGAGGGGGAGATACGCAGTATTTT.

This sequence joins TRBV20-1 and TRBJ2-1, with TRBD2 as a possible D gene (6 bases). V was cut by 6 bases and J by 2 bases, with 14 bases left in between. The CDR3 runs to 14 residues. Germline V gives CDR1 DFQATT, CDR2 SNEGSKA (reference sequence). CDR3 DNA sequence: TGCAGTGCAGAGGAGGGGTTGACCTACAATGAGCAGTTCTTC. It is translated as CSAEEGLTYNEQFF.

This clonotype showed up just a few times. The rearrangement links TRBV7-9 to TRBJ2-5; D remains ambiguous. Trimming removed 1 base at V and 3 bases at J, with 12 bases between. Germline lookup yields CDR1 SEHNR and CDR2 FQNEAQ (reference sequence). This CDR3 is built from 15 residues. The chain's CDR3 is CASSLGGIYEETQYF. The CDR3 region has the DNA TGTGCCAGCAGCTTAGGGGGTATATACGAAGAGACCCAGTACTTC.

This chain joins TRBV4-2 and TRBJ1-2; no clear D gene. CDR3 length: 15 residues. Germline assignment: CDR1 LGHNA and CDR2 YNFKEQ. With 4 bases removed from V and 3 bases from J, the gap between germline ends came to 15 bases. The CDR3 coding sequence is TGTGCCAGCAGCCCCCGGCCAGGTTTACACTATGGCTACACCTTC. It is translated as CASSPRPGLHYGYTF.

There are a few counts of this clonotype. The V call is TRBV29-1, the J call TRBJ2-7; D remains ambiguous. The CDR3 is made up of 12 amino acids. Germline loops: CDR1 SQVTM, CDR2 ANQGSEA. Trimming took off 7 bases at V and 4 bases at J, with 14 bases between the two ends. CDR3 in amino acids: CSARASAYEQYF. For the CDR3, the DNA is TGCAGCGCCCGGGCCTCGGCGTACGAGCAGTACTTC.

The genes are TRBV7-2 and TRBJ1-4; D gene unclear. The germline V gene has CDR1 SGHTA and CDR2 FQGNSA. This CDR3 has 13 amino acids. V was shortened by 0 bases and J by 14 bases, with 13 bases between the two germline ends. CDR3 sequence reads: CASSLAHQEQLFF. For the CDR3, the DNA is TGTGCCAGCAGCTTAGCGCACCAGGAGCAGCTGTTTTTT.

The V call is TRBV5-1, the J call TRBJ2-1; 7 nucleotides agree with TRBD2. V gave up 4 bases and J gave up 1 base; unmatched junction bases: 11. The CDR3 loop spans 17 amino acids. Germline V gene sequence: CDR1 SGHRS, CDR2 YFSETQ. The CDR3 here is CASSGKGGSASYNEQFF. CDR3 sequence (DNA): TGCGCCAGCAGCGGGAAGGGCGGGAGTGCATCCTACAATGAGCAGTTCTTC.

This clonotype was counted between two and nine times. This sequence joins TRBV28 and TRBJ1-2; D gene unclear. This CDR3 is 13 amino acids long. Germline assignment: CDR1 MDHEN and CDR2 SYDVKM. Deletions cut 11 bases from V and 8 bases from J, with 21 bases between. CDR3 bases: TGTGCCGGACGCAGGTTAGGTATGGGCGGCTACACCTTC. Its protein product is CAGRRLGMGGYTF.

This clonotype was detected only once. V is TRBV27 and J is TRBJ1-1, with 7 bases fitting TRBD1. Germline CDR1 reads MNHEY; CDR2 reads SMNVEV (reference sequence). The V and J ends lost 0 bases and 3 bases, in that order; junction bases with no gene match: 10. There are 17 residues in the CDR3. CDR3 loop: CASSLSGGRGPYTEAFF. The CDR3 DNA reads as TGTGCCAGCAGTTTATCGGGGGGGAGGGGGCCCTACACTGAAGCTTTCTTT.

The chain is built from TRBV9 and TRBJ1-3; no firm D call. The V end was cut by 3 bases, the J end by 8 bases, with 3 bases between. The CDR3 is 10 amino acids. The V gene's germline CDR1 is SGDLS and CDR2 YYNGEE. CDR3 nucleotides: TGTGCCAGCAGCGAACACACCATATATTTT. It is translated as CASSEHTIYF.

J is TRBJ2-1 and V is TRBV25-1, with 10 nucleotides matching TRBD1. Losses at the gene ends were 0 bases for V and 6 bases for J; bases not matched to a gene: 5. Germline CDR1 MGHDK, CDR2 SYGVNS. The CDR3 totals 16 residues. Here the CDR3 reads CASSEYGTGVSNEQFF. The CDR3 coding sequence is TGTGCCAGCAGTGAATACGGGACAGGGGTATCCAATGAGCAGTTCTTC.

V gene TRBV5-1 combines with J gene TRBJ2-5; TRBD2 matches 8 bases. The CDR3 runs 13 residues. V was pared by 7 bases and J by 3 bases, with 5 bases of the junction left unmatched. The germline V gene has CDR1 SGHRS and CDR2 YFSETQ. In DNA, the CDR3 is TGCGCCAGCCGGGGTAGCGGGGAAGAGACCCAGTACTTC. It is translated as CASRGSGEETQYF.

This chain links TRBV15 with TRBJ2-5; 8 bases agree with TRBD1. With V trimmed by 4 bases and J by 5 bases, 9 bases remained unmatched. Germline V lookup: CDR1 LNHNV, CDR2 YYDKDF (reference sequence). This CDR3 contains 15 residues. The CDR3 reads CATSNPRQGWETQYF. The CDR3, as DNA: TGTGCCACCAGCAACCCTCGACAGGGGTGGGAGACCCAGTACTTC. The full variable domain, completed using reference TRBV15 and TRBJ2-5, is DAMVIQNPRYQVTQFGKPVTLSCSQTLNHNVMYWYQQKSSQAPKLLFHYYDKDFNNEADTPDNFQSRRPNTSFCFLDIRSPGLGDTAMYLCATSNPRQGWETQYFGPGTRLLVL.

The rearrangement links TRBV25-1 to TRBJ1-6, with 7 positions matching TRBD1. The length of the CDR3 is 15 residues. V shed 2 bases, J shed 7 bases, and the junction held 5 bases outside the gene matches. Germline V gives CDR1 MGHDK, CDR2 SYGVNS. The CDR3 nucleotides are TGTGCCAGCAGTGAAAGGGGCAGGGGGAATTCACCCCTCCACTTT. Amino acid sequence: CASSERGRGNSPLHF.

The chain joins TRBV27 to TRBJ2-3; unclear D gene. Germline CDR1 MNHEY, CDR2 SMNVEV (reference sequence). This CDR3 region has 14 residues. V shed 2 bases and J shed 2 bases, with 8 bases lying between them. The CDR3, as DNA: TGTGCCAGCAGTTTACTTAGGTCCACAGATACGCAGTATTTT. Translation gives CASSLLRSTDTQYF.

The rearrangement joins TRBV7-9 to TRBJ2-7, with 8 bases lining up with TRBD1. Trimming cost V 5 bases and J 3 bases; bases outside gene matches: 12. The CDR3 is made up of 16 amino acids. Germline V gene data show CDR1 as SEHNR and CDR2 as FQNEAQ (reference sequence). The CDR3 loop is CASSPRGGQGRYEQYF. The DNA of the CDR3 is TGTGCCAGCAGCCCGCGGGGAGGACAGGGTCGCTACGAGCAGTACTTC.

The CDR3 is CSAPRQGILDTEAFF. DNA for the CDR3: TGCAGTGCTCCACGACAGGGGATTTTGGACACTGAAGCTTTCTTT. The chain uses TRBV20-1 and TRBJ1-1; 8 bases line up with TRBD1. This CDR3 is built from 15 residues. J was trimmed by 3 bases and V by 5 bases; bases with no gene match: 11. CDR1 and CDR2 from the germline V gene are DFQATT and SNEGSKA (reference sequence).

There are a few counts of this clonotype. The chain combines TRBV3-1 with TRBJ2-5, with a possible D match to TRBD2 (5 bases). The V gene lost 6 bases and the J gene lost 1 base, with 18 bases spanning the gap. CDR1 is LGHDT, CDR2 YNNKEL, per germline (reference sequence). This CDR3 region has 16 residues. The DNA of the CDR3 is TGTGCCAGCAGAGCGGTAGCAGGTCGATTCCAAGAGACCCAGTACTTC. Its translation is CASRAVAGRFQETQYF.